The 23 T cell receptor beta chains listed next were all sequenced from one sample in a study of blood T cell repertoires in COVID-19 (TCRdb year 2020). The library was built by means of the immunoSEQ multiplex PCR assay. TCRdb obtained this table from immuneACCESS and retained in-frame rearrangements with V and J assigned. These tables miss some clones; where compared with another copy, unresolved V genes account for less than half of the shortfall, and the remainder is unexplained. The sample data list 200,000 to 250,000 clones, and about nine tenths of these were observed just once. The ten largest account for 2.7% of the sample. Sample: peripheral blood. The source of these receptors is a woman in her fifties or sixties with acute or convalescent COVID-19.

The chain recombines TRBV2 with TRBJ2-5; 8 positions match TRBD1. The CDR3 has 15 amino acids. The V and J ends lost 6 bases and 4 bases, in that order; junction bases with no gene match: 10. Germline CDR1 is SNHLY and CDR2 is FYNNEI. The CDR3 DNA follows: TGTGCCAGCAGCGAACAGGGGGGCGTGGGAGAGACCCAGTACTTC. Protein product: CASSEQGGVGETQYF.

The chain uses TRBV5-1 and TRBJ1-3; maybe TRBD1 (5 bases). The CDR3 contains 14 residues. Germline V gene sequence: CDR1 SGHRS, CDR2 YFSETQ. The germline V and J ends were trimmed by 3 bases and 0 bases, with 7 bases remaining between them. The CDR3 DNA follows: TGCGCCAGCAGCTCACAGGCCTCTGGAAACACCATATATTTT. It translates to CASSSQASGNTIYF.

The chain joins TRBV5-5 to TRBJ1-5; D is ambiguous. The CDR3 covers 14 residues. The V end lost 4 bases, the J end lost 5 bases, and 13 bases lay between the germline ends. Germline V gene lookup returns CDR1 SGHKS and CDR2 YYEKEE (reference sequence). The CDR3 nucleotides are TGTGCCAGCAGCCTAAACAGCGGAGATCAGCCCCAGCATTTT. Encoded protein: CASSLNSGDQPQHF.

This sequence joins TRBV6-5 and TRBJ2-3, with a tentative D call TRBD2 (6 bases). CDR1 and CDR2 from the germline V gene are MNHEY and SVGAGI. The ends were cut back, 6 bases at V and 2 bases at J, with 15 bases in the middle. There are 15 residues in the CDR3. CDR3 DNA: TGTGCCAGCAGGCGGGACTTAGGATCCACAGATACGCAGTATTTT. It encodes CASRRDLGSTDTQYF.

The sample holds one count of this clone. The CDR3 DNA reads TGTGCCAGCTCCAGAAGCCGGGGGTTCTACGAGCAGTACTTC. Its translation is CASSRSRGFYEQYF. The rearrangement joins TRBV14 to TRBJ2-7; weak D call: TRBD2 (6 bases). Germline V gives CDR1 SGHDN, CDR2 FVKESK. The CDR3 runs 14 residues. The V and J ends lost 8 bases and 3 bases respectively, with 17 bases between them.

This clone was counted a single time. CDR3 protein: CASSQALRGSGYGYTF. The CDR3 region has the DNA TGTGCCAGCAGCCAAGCGCTCAGGGGGAGCGGCTATGGCTACACCTTC. The chain carries TRBV3-1 (or the pseudogene TRBV3-2) and TRBJ1-2; 7 positions match TRBD1. Germline loops: CDR1 LGHDT, CDR2 YNNKEL (reference sequence). The CDR3 is 16 amino acids. Trimming cost V 1 base and J 4 bases; bases outside gene matches: 9.

The CDR3 region is CASSSRTGGNEKLFF. The CDR3 DNA reads as TGTGCCAGCAGTTCCCGTACCGGCGGGAATGAAAAACTGTTTTTT. V usage is TRBV27 and J usage is TRBJ1-4; D remains unclear. CDR1 is MNHEY, CDR2 SMNVEV, per germline (reference sequence). V lost 4 bases, J lost 5 bases, and 14 bases lay in between. This CDR3 has 15 amino acids.

The rearrangement joins TRBV5-1 to TRBJ2-1; 8 bases map to TRBD2. This CDR3 has 15 residues. From germline, CDR1 is SGHRS and CDR2 YFSETQ. V lost 4 bases to trimming and J lost 1 base; unmatched junction nucleotides: 4. The CDR3 spells CASSRAGASYNEQFF. The DNA of the CDR3 is TGCGCCAGCAGCCGAGCGGGGGCATCCTACAATGAGCAGTTCTTC.

This clone has a single count. The chain carries TRBV7-8 and TRBJ2-3, with a tentative D call TRBD2 (6 bases). Trimming stripped 4 bases from V and 2 bases from J, with 16 bases between. The CDR3 has 16 amino acids. From germline, CDR1 is SGHVS and CDR2 FQNEAQ. The CDR3 DNA follows: TGTGCCAGCAGCTCGGTCGGCGGGATAGTCACAGATACGCAGTATTTT. This sequence encodes CASSSVGGIVTDTQYF.

This clone was seen a single time. J is TRBJ1-1 and V is TRBV7-8; the D gene is possibly TRBD1 (6 bases). Germline lookup yields CDR1 SGHVS and CDR2 FQNEAQ. V shed 6 bases and J shed 0 bases, with 17 bases lying between them. The CDR3 loop spans 16 amino acids. Written as DNA, the CDR3 is TGTGCCAGCAGACCGCCGGGACACATATTGAACACTGAAGCTTTCTTT. Protein product: CASRPPGHILNTEAFF. The variable domain in full, with the rest retrieved from reference TRBV7-8 and TRBJ1-1, is GAGVSQSPRYKVAKRGQDVALRCDPISGHVSLFWYQQALGQGPEFLTYFQNEAQLDKSGLPSDRFFAERPEGSVSTLKIQRTQQEDSAVYLCASRPPGHILNTEAFFGQGTRLTVV.

The chain has TRBV25-1 and TRBJ2-1, with a weak D call TRBD1 (5 bases). The CDR3 extends over 15 amino acids. The V end was cut by 7 bases, the J end by 2 bases, with 15 bases between. Germline lookup yields CDR1 MGHDK and CDR2 SYGVNS. The CDR3 sequence is CASNFGRAAYNEQFF. The DNA of the CDR3 is TGTGCCAGCAATTTCGGCAGGGCGGCCTACAATGAGCAGTTCTTC.

The chain employs TRBV4-1 and TRBJ2-1; 12 bases match TRBD2. The CDR3 length is 21 residues. Looked up from germline, CDR1 is MGHRA and CDR2 is YSYEKL. Trimming removed 0 bases from V and 2 bases from J; junction bases left unmatched: 14. The CDR3 reads CASSQEAGLAGHRLTYNEQFF. The CDR3 DNA is TGCGCCAGCAGCCAAGAAGCAGGACTAGCGGGGCATCGTCTCACCTACAATGAGCAGTTCTTC.

This chain joins TRBV5-4 and TRBJ1-2, with TRBD1 identical over 8 bases. This CDR3 contains 13 residues. The ends lost 0 bases at V and 12 bases at J; junction bases unmatched: 7. CDR1 SGHNT and CDR2 YYREEE come from the germline V gene (reference sequence). The CDR3 DNA reads TGTGCCAGCAGCTTGGCGGGACAGGCTAGCCACACCTTC. This gives the protein CASSLAGQASHTF. Variable domain in full (rest from reference TRBV5-4 and TRBJ1-2): ETGVTQSPTHLIKTRGQQVTLRCSSQSGHNTVSWYQQALGQGPQFIFQYYREEENGRGNFPPRFSGLQFPNYSSELNVNALELDDSALYLCASSLAGQASHTFGSGTRLTVV.

V gene TRBV10-3 combines with J gene TRBJ1-5, with D possibly being TRBD1 (5 bases). The CDR3 extends over 15 amino acids. Deletions cut 3 bases from V and 5 bases from J, with 14 bases between. The germline V gene encodes CDR1 ENHRY and CDR2 SYGVKD. For the CDR3, the DNA is TGTGCCATCAGTGATGTGACAGCAACTTATCAGCCCCAGCATTTT. Protein sequence: CAISDVTATYQPQHF.

This sequence joins TRBV6-5 and TRBJ1-1, with 7 bases aligning to TRBD1. J gave up 1 base and V 6 bases, and 8 bases lay outside the gene matches. The CDR3 loop spans 15 amino acids. Germline CDR1 MNHEY, CDR2 SVGAGI. The CDR3 spells CASRSRQGPNTEAFF. Written as DNA, the CDR3 is TGTGCCAGCAGATCTCGACAGGGTCCGAACACTGAAGCTTTCTTT.

The CDR3 loop is CASSPTGDGQPQHF. CDR3 coding DNA: TGTGCCAGTAGTCCCACAGGGGACGGACAGCCCCAGCATTTT. The gene calls are TRBV19 and TRBJ1-5; 7 bases map to TRBD1. CDR3 length equals 14 residues. The J segment lost 7 bases and the V segment lost 5 bases, leaving 8 bases of the junction unmatched. Germline CDR1 is LNHDA and CDR2 is SQIVND (reference sequence).

CDR3 residues: CASTADLGYTF. The CDR3 coding sequence is TGTGCCAGCACGGCGGATTTAGGCTACACCTTC. The V and J genes are TRBV28 and TRBJ1-2; D is ambiguous. The CDR3 extends over 11 amino acids. V gave up 7 bases and J gave up 8 bases, with 11 bases separating them. Germline V gene lookup returns CDR1 MDHEN and CDR2 SYDVKM.

This clone was counted only a few times. This CDR3 is CASSQSGLAATDTQYF. The CDR3 bases are TGCGCCAGCAGCCAATCGGGACTAGCGGCCACAGATACGCAGTATTTT. The chain has TRBV4-1 and TRBJ2-3; 11 bases fit TRBD2. The CDR3 consists of 16 residues. Germline V gene data show CDR1 as MGHRA and CDR2 as YSYEKL. The V and J ends lost 2 bases and 2 bases, in that order; junction bases with no gene match: 3.

The chain uses TRBV28 and TRBJ1-2; no reliable D call. V was trimmed by 4 bases and J by 5 bases, leaving 8 bases between them. Germline V gene lookup returns CDR1 MDHEN and CDR2 SYDVKM. The CDR3 covers 12 residues. CDR3 amino acids: CASSSRVYGYTF. DNA of the CDR3: TGTGCCAGCAGTTCCCGGGTTTATGGCTACACCTTC.

V is TRBV5-1 and J is TRBJ1-1, with 8 bases identical to TRBD1. J gave up 0 bases and V 4 bases, and 5 bases lay outside the gene matches. Germline V CDR1 and CDR2: SGHRS, YFSETQ. The CDR3 totals 15 residues. The CDR3 protein is CASSQDRVMNTEAFF. In DNA, the CDR3 is TGCGCCAGCAGCCAGGACAGGGTTATGAACACTGAAGCTTTCTTT.

The chain has TRBV10-2 and TRBJ1-2; 8 bases map to TRBD1. This CDR3 contains 15 residues. After removal of 6 bases from V and 8 bases from J, the junction contained 14 bases not matched to a gene. Germline V gene sequence: CDR1 WSHSY, CDR2 SAAADI. The CDR3 loop is CASRTTAGGYDGYTF. The CDR3 coding sequence is TGCGCCAGCAGGACCACCGCAGGGGGCTACGACGGCTACACCTTC.

CDR3 sequence reads: CASSQRVNEKLFF. The CDR3 DNA reads as TGTGCCAGCAGCCAAAGAGTGAATGAAAAACTGTTTTTT. J is TRBJ1-4 and V is TRBV16; D ambiguous. The CDR3 contains 13 residues. Deletions cut 2 bases from V and 5 bases from J, with 6 bases between. Per the germline V gene, CDR1 is KGHSY and CDR2 is FQNENV.

The J gene is TRBJ1-3, the V gene TRBV6-5; D remains ambiguous. The germline CDR1 and CDR2 sequences are MNHEY and SVGAGI. Trimming stripped 0 bases from V and 3 bases from J, with 12 bases between. The CDR3 runs to 16 residues. The CDR3 protein is CASSYSMPRYGNTIYF. The CDR3 DNA sequence: TGTGCCAGCAGTTACTCGATGCCCAGATATGGAAACACCATATATTTT.